Listed below are T cell receptor beta chains from one sample, sequenced in a study of blood T cell repertoires in COVID-19. Assay: immunoSEQ multiplex PCR; the TCRdb copy retains only in-frame clones and omits some. The data contain about 170,000 clones, over 70% of them singletons. Material: peripheral blood. The source is a woman in her seventies who had recovered from COVID-19. Each CDR3 is given with its conserved first and last residue. Fields, in order: J gene, D gene, clone size, V gene, CDR3 DNA, CDR3 protein. D genes are given only for firm matches. Rows may omit the clone size; those that give it use once, few, many or a size class.

TRBJ1-5 | NA | NA | TRBV9 | TGTGCCAGCAGCGTCGAGGCCCATAGCAATCAGCCCCAGCATTTT | CASSVEAHSNQPQHF
TRBJ1-3 | NA | NA | TRBV21-1 | TGTGCCAGCACCCTAGTCTCCTCTGGAAACACCATATATTTT | CASTLVSSGNTIYF
TRBJ2-1 | NA | NA | TRBV7-2 | TGTGCCAGCACCCGGAGTAGCGGCAGCTCCTACAATGAGCAGTTCTTC | CASTRSSGSSYNEQFF
TRBJ2-1 | TRBD1 | NA | TRBV7-9 | TGTGCCAGCAGCCCCGGCGACAGGGGAAGGTACAATGAGCAGTTCTTC | CASSPGDRGRYNEQFF
TRBJ2-7 | TRBD1 | NA | TRBV28 | TGTGCCAGCAGTACCCAGGACAGGGTTGGCTCCTACGAGCAGTACTTC | CASSTQDRVGSYEQYF
TRBJ2-6 | NA | NA | TRBV7-7 | TGTGCCAGCAGCTCCCCAGGGCTCTCTGGGGCCAACGTCCTGACTTTC | CASSSPGLSGANVLTF
TRBJ1-2 | NA | NA | TRBV27 | TGTGCCAGCAGTTCCTTCCCCGGGACTGGGATCTATGGCTACACCTTC | CASSSFPGTGIYGYTF
TRBJ1-1 | NA | few | TRBV7-9 | TGTGCCAGCAGGGGCCCCAGGGACAAAGCTTTCTTT | CASRGPRDKAFF
TRBJ1-5 | TRBD1 | NA | TRBV2 | TGTGCCAGCAGCCCCGGGACAGGGGGTCAGCCCCAGCATTTT | CASSPGTGGQPQHF
TRBJ2-7 | TRBD2 | NA | TRBV9 | TGTGCCAGCAGCCGGACTAGCGGGACCACCTACGAGCAGTACTTC | CASSRTSGTTYEQYF
TRBJ2-1 | NA | NA | TRBV27 | TGTGCCAGCAGTCCCCCCTCTCAAGGCGGGCAGTTCTTC | CASSPPSQGGQFF
TRBJ1-4 | NA | NA | TRBV5-1 | TGCGCCAGCAGCTTGGTCCCGACAGGTTCAAATGAAAAACTGTTTTTT | CASSLVPTGSNEKLFF
TRBJ1-2 | TRBD1 | NA | TRBV10-3 | TGTGCCATCGAGGGGGACAGGGGTTCACGTGGCTACACCTTC | CAIEGDRGSRGYTF
TRBJ2-3 | NA | NA | TRBV30 | TGTGCTAAGGGGGAAGATACGCAGTATTTT | CAKGEDTQYF
TRBJ2-2 | TRBD2 | NA | TRBV19 | TGTGCCAGGCCGGGACTAGCGAAGGCCGGGGAGCTGTTTTTT | CARPGLAKAGELFF
TRBJ2-3 | NA | NA | TRBV7-3 | TGTGCCAGCAGCCCACAACCTAGCACAGATACGCAGTATTTT | CASSPQPSTDTQYF
TRBJ2-2 | NA | NA | TRBV3-1/TRBV3-2 | TGTGCCAGCAGCACGACTAGGGCAACCGGGGAGCTGTTTTTT | CASSTTRATGELFF
TRBJ1-1 | TRBD1 | NA | TRBV28 | TGTGCCAGCAGTCCCCCCAGGGGGCAAGGTACTGAAGCTTTCTTT | CASSPPRGQGTEAFF
TRBJ1-2 | NA | NA | TRBV12-5 | TGTGCTAGTGGCCAAAGTTCCCTCGAGGGCGGCTACACCTTC | CASGQSSLEGGYTF
TRBJ1-4 | TRBD1 | NA | TRBV2 | TGTGCCAGCAGTGAAGGGTCAGGGGGTAATGAAAAACTGTTTTTT | CASSEGSGGNEKLFF
TRBJ2-5 | NA | few | TRBV18 | TGTGCCAGCTCACCAACGGCGGAGGCGGAGACCCAGTACTTC | CASSPTAEAETQYF
TRBJ2-2 | NA | once | TRBV3-1/TRBV3-2 | TGTGCCAGCAGCCAAGACCCTAGGACACTTCAAGGGGGCACCGGGGAGCTGTTTTTT | CASSQDPRTLQGGTGELFF
TRBJ2-5 | TRBD1 | NA | TRBV10-3 | TGTGCCATCAGCGGCGAGGGGGCTCATTGGCAAGAGACCCAGTACTTC | CAISGEGAHWQETQYF
TRBJ1-5 | TRBD1 | NA | TRBV7-8 | TGTGCCAGCAGGCCAGGGGGCCAGGTCAATCAGCCCCAGCATTTT | CASRPGGQVNQPQHF
TRBJ2-5 | NA | NA | TRBV9 | TGTGCCAGCAGCGTAGGGGTGCAGGGTGGAGAGACCCAGTACTTC | CASSVGVQGGETQYF
TRBJ1-1 | NA | NA | TRBV7-3 | TGTGCCAGCAGCCCCTCGAGCGACACTGAAGCTTTCTTT | CASSPSSDTEAFF
TRBJ1-1 | NA | NA | TRBV5-1 | TGCGCCAGCAGCTTGGCCGTAGGGGCGCGGAACACTGAAGCTTTCTTT | CASSLAVGARNTEAFF
TRBJ1-5 | NA | NA | TRBV7-3 | TGTGCCAGCAGCTTAACGGAGGGTCAGCCCCAGCATTTT | CASSLTEGQPQHF
TRBJ2-7 | TRBD1 | NA | TRBV18 | TGTGCCAGCTCACCACCGGGGGACAGGGGCGGGGAGCAGTACTTC | CASSPPGDRGGEQYF
TRBJ2-1 | NA | NA | TRBV5-1 | TGCGCCAGCAGCATAACGAAGACAGCCAACTCCTACAATGAGCAGTTCTTC | CASSITKTANSYNEQFF
TRBJ2-7 | NA | NA | TRBV29-1 | TGCAGCGTTGAAGGGCCCCGCGGACAGAGCTCCTACGAGCAGTACTTC | CSVEGPRGQSSYEQYF
TRBJ2-7 | TRBD2 | NA | TRBV6-6 | TGTGCCAGCAGCGCCCCTCGGGAGGGGTACGAGCAGTACTTC | CASSAPREGYEQYF
TRBJ2-7 | TRBD2 | NA | TRBV6-5 | TGTGCCAGCAGACCCACTAGCGGGGCCAACTGGGGGCAGTACTTC | CASRPTSGANWGQYF
TRBJ1-2 | NA | NA | TRBV3-1/TRBV3-2 | TGTGCCAGCAGCCAAGCCACCAGGGGCAATGGCTACACCTTC | CASSQATRGNGYTF
TRBJ2-1 | NA | NA | TRBV18 | TGTGCCAGCTCACCCGATAGGGAGGATGAGCAGTTCTTC | CASSPDREDEQFF
TRBJ2-5 | NA | once | TRBV5-1 | TGCGCCAGCAGCTTTTCTGTTGTTCCGGGACAAGAGACCCAGTACTTC | CASSFSVVPGQETQYF
TRBJ2-5 | TRBD1 | NA | TRBV19 | TGTGCCAGTAGTATCCAGGGGGCCGGTGAGACCCAGTACTTC | CASSIQGAGETQYF
TRBJ1-5 | NA | few | TRBV19 | TGTGCCAGTACCTCGGGGAATAGCAATCAGCCCCAGCATTTT | CASTSGNSNQPQHF
TRBJ1-5 | NA | NA | TRBV5-1 | TGCGCCAGCAGCCCCGGACTTCATCAGCCCCAGCATTTT | CASSPGLHQPQHF
TRBJ1-5 | NA | NA | TRBV10-3 | TGTGCCATCCGGGGGGTCCCCAATCAGCCCCAGCATTTT | CAIRGVPNQPQHF
TRBJ1-2 | TRBD1 | NA | TRBV5-1 | TGCGCCAGCAGCCCCGGGACAGTCCCATCATCCTATGGCTACACCTTC | CASSPGTVPSSYGYTF
TRBJ2-1 | TRBD1 | NA | TRBV2 | TGTGCCAGCAGCCAACAGGGGGCGAGCTACAATGAGCAGTTCTTC | CASSQQGASYNEQFF
TRBJ2-7 | NA | NA | TRBV7-9 | TGTGCCAGCAGCTTAGATTGGTCAGGTCGTTCCTACGAGCAGTACTTC | CASSLDWSGRSYEQYF
TRBJ2-3 | NA | NA | TRBV11-1 | TGTGCCAGCAGTCCAGACAGAACAGATACGCAGTATTTT | CASSPDRTDTQYF
TRBJ1-2 | NA | few | TRBV4-1 | TGCGCCAGCAGCAGCGGGGGGGCGCGGGCCTATGGCTACACCTTC | CASSSGGARAYGYTF
TRBJ2-5 | TRBD2 | NA | TRBV5-4 | TGTGCCAGCAGCCCCCCCCTAGCGGGGCAAGAGACCCAGTACTTC | CASSPPLAGQETQYF
TRBJ2-5 | TRBD2 | NA | TRBV29-1 | TGCAGCGTAGCCGGGACTAGCGGCCTAGAGACCCAGTACTTC | CSVAGTSGLETQYF